This TCR beta chain originates from a study of blood T cell repertoires in COVID-19. The CDR3 has 15 residues. V trimming: 2 bases; J trimming: 6 bases; junction bases outside the gene matches: 6. CDR1 is SGHTA, CDR2 FQGNSA, per germline. The table came from immunoSEQ multiplex PCR; TCRdb's copy has only in-frame clones and leaves some out. Of about 130,000 clones in the sample, approximately 83% were seen once. In this sample, this clone turned up once. This receptor was taken from a woman aged 80 or older with acute or convalescent COVID-19. The material sequenced was peripheral blood. The rearrangement joins TRBV7-2 to TRBJ2-2; 7 positions agree with TRBD1. In DNA, the CDR3 is TGTGCCAGCAGCTTAAGGCAAAGGGGGCCCGGGGAGCTGTTTTTT. This gives the protein CASSLRQRGPGELFF.